This T cell receptor beta chain was observed in a study of T-cell memory formation after mild COVID-19. The germline V gene encodes CDR1 KGHDR and CDR2 SFDVKD. The V gene lost 1 base and the J gene lost 6 bases, with 2 bases spanning the gap. The CDR3 is 12 residues long. TCRdb ran MiXCR on the 5' RACE reads and lists one entry per CDR3 protein. Of hundreds of thousands of distinct CDR3 sequences listed, about 20% are singletons. The J gene is TRBJ1-4, the V gene TRBV24-1; D is undetermined. The sequence came from an adult woman who had mild COVID-19 (a few samples of this study predate the infection). Cell type and time point are not known. What was sequenced was PBMCs or a T cell subset sorted from them (not recorded which). Here the CDR3 DNA reads TGTGCCACCAGTGATTTCGATGAAAAACTGTTTTTT. Translation gives CATSDFDEKLFF.